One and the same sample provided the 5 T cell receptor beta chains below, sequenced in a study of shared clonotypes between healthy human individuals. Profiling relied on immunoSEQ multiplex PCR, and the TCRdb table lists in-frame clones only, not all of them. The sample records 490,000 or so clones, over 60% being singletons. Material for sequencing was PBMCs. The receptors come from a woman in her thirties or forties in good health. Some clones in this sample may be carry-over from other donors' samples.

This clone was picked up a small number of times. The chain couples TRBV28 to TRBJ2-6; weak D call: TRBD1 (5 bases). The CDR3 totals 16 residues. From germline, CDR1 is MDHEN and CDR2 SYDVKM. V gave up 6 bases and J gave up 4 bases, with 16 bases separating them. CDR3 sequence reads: CASSPMVGPGANVLTF. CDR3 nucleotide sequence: TGTGCCAGCAGCCCGATGGTGGGGCCAGGGGCCAACGTCCTGACTTTC.

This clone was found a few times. CDR3 protein: CASSLYLGGSYEQYF. The CDR3 DNA reads as TGTGCCAGCAGCTTATATCTGGGCGGTTCCTACGAGCAGTACTTC. The genes are TRBV11-2 and TRBJ2-7, with D uncertain. The CDR3 loop spans 15 amino acids. V was pared by 2 bases and J by 1 base, with 12 bases between. Germline V gene data show CDR1 as SGHAT and CDR2 as FQNNGV.

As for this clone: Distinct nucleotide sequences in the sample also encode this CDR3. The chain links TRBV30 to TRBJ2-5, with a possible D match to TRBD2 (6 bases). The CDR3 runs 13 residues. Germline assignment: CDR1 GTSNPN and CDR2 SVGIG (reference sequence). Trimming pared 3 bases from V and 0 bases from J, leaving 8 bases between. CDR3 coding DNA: TGTGCCTGGAGAAGCGGGTACCAAGAGACCCAGTACTTC. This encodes CAWRSGYQETQYF.

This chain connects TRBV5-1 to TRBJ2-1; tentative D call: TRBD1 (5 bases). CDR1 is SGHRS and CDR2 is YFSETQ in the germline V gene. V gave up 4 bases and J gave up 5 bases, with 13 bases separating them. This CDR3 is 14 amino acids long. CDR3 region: CASSPTTGNNEQFF. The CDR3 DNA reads TGCGCCAGCAGCCCCACCACAGGCAACAATGAGCAGTTCTTC.

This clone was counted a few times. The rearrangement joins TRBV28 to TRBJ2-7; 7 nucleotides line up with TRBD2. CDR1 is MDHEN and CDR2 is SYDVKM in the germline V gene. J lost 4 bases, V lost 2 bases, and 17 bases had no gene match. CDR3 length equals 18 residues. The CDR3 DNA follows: TGTGCCAGCAGTTTACCGGCGGGAGCGTCTGGCGCCAAATACGAGCAGTACTTC. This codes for CASSLPAGASGAKYEQYF.